These T cell receptor beta chains were read from a single sample in a study of T cell changes during pregnancy in multiple sclerosis. Clones were sequenced by immunoSEQ multiplex PCR, and TCRdb holds only the in-frame ones, with some missing. Of roughly 86,000 clones listed, approximately 92% were seen once; the top ten hold over 2%. The specimen comprised peripheral blood, sampled in the first trimester of pregnancy. The receptors derive from a female donor with multiple sclerosis, enrolled in a pregnancy study. Each CDR3 is given with its conserved first and last residue. The order of the fields is D gene, clone size, V gene, J gene, CDR3 DNA, CDR3 protein. D genes are given only for firm matches. The listing skips clone size in some rows; elsewhere it reads once, few, many or a size class.

.	once	TRBV4-2	TRBJ2-1	TGTGCCAGCAGCCAAGATCTAACAGGTGAGGTGTTCTTC	CASSQDLTGEVFF
TRBD1	.	TRBV5-1	TRBJ1-1	TGCGCCAGCAGCCCGGACAGGAGAAATGAAGCTTTCTTT	CASSPDRRNEAFF
TRBD1	once	TRBV5-4	TRBJ1-1	TGTGCCAGCAGCCCTGGACAGGGGAACACTGAAGCTTTCTTT	CASSPGQGNTEAFF
.	.	TRBV2	TRBJ1-4	TGTGCCAGCAGTCACAGGACCTCAACTAATGAAAAACTGTTTTTT	CASSHRTSTNEKLFF
TRBD2	.	TRBV11-2	TRBJ2-1	TGTGCCAGCAGCCCAAAACGACTAGCGGGAGATGGTGAGCAGTTCTTC	CASSPKRLAGDGEQFF
.	once	TRBV29-1	TRBJ2-1	TGCAGCGTTGGTGGGAGGAAGACTTCGGAATACTACAATGAGCAGTTCTTC	CSVGGRKTSEYYNEQFF
TRBD2	.	TRBV5-6	TRBJ2-7	TGTGCCAGCAGCTTGGCCACACTAGCGGGGGACCCGAGGGCCTACGAGCAGTACTTC	CASSLATLAGDPRAYEQYF
TRBD1	.	TRBV5-6	TRBJ2-5	TGTGCCAGCAGCATCCCGGGACAGGGGCGGGAGACCCAGTACTTC	CASSIPGQGRETQYF
TRBD1	.	TRBV2	TRBJ1-2	TGTGCCAGCAGGGGGACAGGATCCCCGCCCGGCTATGGCTACACCTTC	CASRGTGSPPGYGYTF
TRBD2	.	TRBV6-1	TRBJ2-3	TGTGCCAGCAGTGCACTAGCGGGGATAGTCCCTAGCACAGATACGCAGTATTTT	CASSALAGIVPSTDTQYF
TRBD2	.	TRBV23-1	TRBJ2-1	TGCGCCAGCAGTCATGCTAGCGGGGGCTACAATGAGCAGTTCTTC	CASSHASGGYNEQFF
TRBD1	.	TRBV4-1	TRBJ2-7	TGCGCCAGCAGCCAAGGGGACAGCTCCTACGAGCAGTACTTC	CASSQGDSSYEQYF
.	.	TRBV6-4	TRBJ1-5	TGTGCCAGCAGTGACTCGAAGACACCTAATAGCAATCAGCCCCAGCATTTT	CASSDSKTPNSNQPQHF
TRBD2	.	TRBV5-8	TRBJ2-1	TGTGCCAGCAGCCCTTGGGGACTAGATGAGCAGTTCTTC	CASSPWGLDEQFF
TRBD2	.	TRBV11-2	TRBJ2-2	TGTGCCAGCAGCTTAGAACTAGCGGGAACCGGGGAGCTGTTTTTT	CASSLELAGTGELFF
.	once	TRBV28	TRBJ2-1	TGTGCCAGCAGGGAGAGGAGGAATGAGCAGTTCTTC	CASRERRNEQFF
.	few	TRBV4-2	TRBJ2-3	TGTGCCAGCAGCCAAGAACGGGCTAGCGGCACAGATACGCAGTATTTT	CASSQERASGTDTQYF
TRBD1	.	TRBV30	TRBJ1-2	TGTGCCTTTGACAGGGGTTACGGCTACACCTTC	CAFDRGYGYTF
.	.	TRBV6-5	TRBJ2-1	TGTGCCAGCAGCCCCCGGGGAAGCAATGAGCAGTTCTTC	CASSPRGSNEQFF
TRBD2	.	TRBV2	TRBJ2-2	TGTGCCAGCAGTATGACTAGCGGGTTTACCGGGGAGCTGTTTTTT	CASSMTSGFTGELFF
.	.	TRBV5-6	TRBJ2-2	TGTGCCAGCAGCTTGGAGGGCCGAGCGGCGGGCCCGAACACCGGGGAGCTGTTTTTT	CASSLEGRAAGPNTGELFF
.	.	TRBV5-1	TRBJ1-1	TGCGCCAGCAGTTACGAGGATAACACTGAAGCTTTCTTT	CASSYEDNTEAFF
.	.	TRBV18	TRBJ2-1	TGTGCCAGCTCACCGGACAGCTCCTACAATGAGCAGTTCTTC	CASSPDSSYNEQFF
TRBD2	.	TRBV29-1	TRBJ2-5	TGCAGCGTTGGAATTCTGACTAGCGGGATCAGAGAGACCCAGTACTTC	CSVGILTSGIRETQYF
TRBD1	.	TRBV19	TRBJ2-7	TGTGCCAGTAGCTCCGGGACAGGGGGCTACGAGCAGTACTTC	CASSSGTGGYEQYF
TRBD1	.	TRBV7-9	TRBJ1-1	TGTGCCAGCAGTCGCGACAGGGTCTCCACTGAAGCTTTCTTT	CASSRDRVSTEAFF
.	.	TRBV29-1	TRBJ2-7	TGCAGCGTGGGGACTGGGATCTACGAGCAGTACTTC	CSVGTGIYEQYF
TRBD1	once	TRBV7-9	TRBJ2-1	TGTGCCAGCAGCACTAGGGCCGGGACAGGGGGGAATGAGCAGTTCTTC	CASSTRAGTGGNEQFF
TRBD2	.	TRBV9	TRBJ2-1	TGTGCCAGCAGCGGGAAAGGGCTAGCGGACTACAATGAGCAGTTCTTC	CASSGKGLADYNEQFF
.	.	TRBV19	TRBJ1-4	TGTGCCAGTAGTATAGGCCGGTTAACGAATGAAAAACTGTTTTTT	CASSIGRLTNEKLFF
.	.	TRBV7-6	TRBJ2-7	TGTGCCAGCAGCCAAAACGGACAGTTCGAGCAGTACTTC	CASSQNGQFEQYF
TRBD2	.	TRBV19	TRBJ2-5	TGTGCCAGTAGACCTAGCGGGAGTGGCGAGACCCAGTACTTC	CASRPSGSGETQYF
TRBD2	.	TRBV27	TRBJ2-6	TGTGCCAGCAGTTTATCGAGCGGGGCTGGGGCCAACGTCCTGACTTTC	CASSLSSGAGANVLTF
.	.	TRBV30	TRBJ2-3	TGTGCCTGGACAAGGGGTGCAGATACGCAGTATTTT	CAWTRGADTQYF
.	.	TRBV10-3	TRBJ2-7	TGTGCCATCGGAGGGAGTGCCTACGAGCAGTACTTC	CAIGGSAYEQYF
.	.	TRBV28	TRBJ2-2	TGTGCCAGCAGTTTCCCCTCCGCCGGGGAGCTGTTTTTT	CASSFPSAGELFF
.	many	TRBV7-7	TRBJ2-3	TGTGCTAGCAGCTTATGGCAAGCAGATACGCAGTATTTT	CASSLWQADTQYF
TRBD1	.	TRBV28	TRBJ2-2	TGTGCCAGCAGCCCGCACAGGGGGACCACCGGGGAGCTGTTTTTT	CASSPHRGTTGELFF
.	.	TRBV2	TRBJ2-5	TGTGCCAGCAGATCTACAGGGACGGAGACCCAGTACTTC	CASRSTGTETQYF
TRBD1	.	TRBV18	TRBJ1-4	TGTGCCAGCTCACTGACGGGGACAGCAACTAATGAAAAACTGTTTTTT	CASSLTGTATNEKLFF
TRBD2	.	TRBV28	TRBJ2-1	TGTGCCAGCAGGCCCTCCCTAGCGGGAGTCTACAATGAGCAGTTCTTC	CASRPSLAGVYNEQFF
TRBD2	.	TRBV30	TRBJ2-7	TGTGCCTGGAGCCGCGGGAGATCCTACGAGCAGTACTTC	CAWSRGRSYEQYF
.	many	TRBV21-1	TRBJ1-4	TGTGCCAGCAGCCTGGACAGGGGAAATGAAAAACTGTTTTTT	CASSLDRGNEKLFF
.	.	TRBV7-9	TRBJ2-3	TGTGCCAGCAGCCTATCCAGCGGTGCCACAGATACGCAGTATTTT	CASSLSSGATDTQYF
.	.	TRBV27	TRBJ2-3	TGTGCCAGCAGATCTGGCCTGAGCACAGATACGCAGTATTTT	CASRSGLSTDTQYF
TRBD1	few	TRBV30	TRBJ2-7	TGTGCCTGGAGTGTACGGGGGGACAGGGGGCTCGAGCAGTACTTC	CAWSVRGDRGLEQYF
TRBD2	once	TRBV29-1	TRBJ2-1	TGCAGCGTTAAAGGCCTAGCGGACACAAAATATAACAATGAGCAGTTCTTC	CSVKGLADTKYNNEQFF
.	.	TRBV27	TRBJ2-5	TGTGCCAGCAGTTTCGCGGGAAGCTCACGAGAGACCCAGTACTTC	CASSFAGSSRETQYF
TRBD2	.	TRBV27	TRBJ2-7	TGTGCCAGCAGTTTAATCTTGGCGGGAGGGCCTCGCGAGCAGTACTTC	CASSLILAGGPREQYF
.	.	TRBV25-1	TRBJ1-2	TGTGCCAGCAGTGAATATCCAGGATATGGCTACACCTTC	CASSEYPGYGYTF
.	.	TRBV7-9	TRBJ2-7	TGTGCCAGCAGCTCCCGACAGAGCCCTTACGAGCAGTACTTC	CASSSRQSPYEQYF
.	.	TRBV5-1	TRBJ2-2	TGCGCCAGCAGCATCGGACTGACCGGGGAGCTGTTTTTT	CASSIGLTGELFF
.	.	TRBV9	TRBJ2-5	TGTGCCAGCAGCTCTAGATACAGGGAGACCCAGTACTTC	CASSSRYRETQYF
TRBD1	.	TRBV6-6	TRBJ1-5	TGTGCCAGCAGTTACTCGAGGACAGGGGGTTATCAGCCCCAGCATTTT	CASSYSRTGGYQPQHF
TRBD2	.	TRBV14	TRBJ2-7	TGTGCCAGCAGCCCGGCGGGAGCCACAGGGCAGTACTTC	CASSPAGATGQYF